Detailed here is one TCR beta chain. This record comes from a study of PD-1 blockade in mismatch repair-deficient tumors. Sequencing was performed with immunoSEQ multiplex PCR; in TCRdb, only in-frame clones are kept and a portion is missing. Of roughly 53,000 clones in the sample, approximately 78% are singletons; the top ten hold around 3.4%. Germline CDR1 and CDR2: SGHNT and YYREEE (reference sequence). V dropped 0 bases and J dropped 2 bases, with 11 bases sitting between them. The CDR3 runs 15 residues. This specimen was peripheral blood, taken 4 weeks after starting pembrolizumab. The TCR comes from an adult with mismatch repair-deficient cancer. The V and J genes are TRBV5-4 and TRBJ1-1; unclear D gene. The CDR3 coding sequence is TGTGCCAGCAGCTTGGAGGACTCGGGCAACACTGAAGCTTTCTTT. As protein: CASSLEDSGNTEAFF.